The clone carrying this T cell receptor beta chain turned up a few times. Its antigen is unknown. By quantitative 5'-RACE with molecular barcodes, the TCR beta libraries were made. TCRdb reanalysed the 5' RACE reads using MiXCR and keeps one entry per CDR3 protein. The data show a few hundred thousand distinct CDR3 sequences, around 21% seen once. The sample belongs to a study of CD8 T cells in ankylosing spondylitis. Study findings and constraints: Significant enrichment of disease-linked clones was reported in matched ankylosing spondylitis synovial fluid. A motif in TCR beta, a set of roughly eight highly homologous variants, appeared characteristic of ankylosing spondylitis blood.

Germline V gene data show CDR1 as DFQATT and CDR2 as SNEGSKA (reference sequence). The V end was cut by 1 base, the J end by 2 bases, with 8 bases between. The CDR3 extends over 14 amino acids. The sequence was obtained from a female donor with ankylosing spondylitis or in good health (not recorded which). Sequencing was performed on blood, either unsorted or a sorted T cell fraction (not recorded which). The V and J genes are TRBV20-1 and TRBJ1-4; tentative D call: TRBD1 (5 bases). The CDR3 loop is CSARGRGTNEKLFF. DNA for the CDR3: TGCAGTGCTAGAGGGAGGGGCACTAATGAAAAACTGTTTTTT.